This T cell receptor (beta chain) was documented in a study of shared clonotypes between healthy human individuals. Germline V gene lookup returns CDR1 MDHEN and CDR2 SYDVKM. With 5 bases clipped from V and 0 bases from J, the junction kept 18 bases outside the gene matches. This CDR3 region has 20 residues. Sequencing used immunoSEQ multiplex PCR; TCRdb keeps in-frame clones, though not all of them. This table has some 2.4 million clones, 90% to 95% appearing once. The clonotype was recovered from a man aged 18 to 29 in good health. Some clones in this sample may be carry-over from other donors' samples. The chain couples TRBV28 to TRBJ2-4; TRBD2 aligns across 8 bases. The sequencing sample was made of naive CD4+ T cells from PBMCs. Indicated subset: CD45RA+ positively selected. The CDR3 protein is CASSPSGGRTFDLAKNIQYF. The CDR3 nucleotides read TGTGCCAGCAGTCCCTCGGGAGGGCGCACATTTGACCTAGCCAAAAACATTCAGTACTTC. The full variable domain, completed using reference TRBV28 and TRBJ2-4, is DVKVTQSSRYLVKRTGEKVFLECVQDMDHENMFWYRQDPGLGLRLIYFSYDVKMKEKGDIPEGYSVSREKKERFSLILESASTNQTSMYLCASSPSGGRTFDLAKNIQYFGAGTRLSVL.